The sequence of this T cell receptor beta chain was determined in a study of blood T cell repertoires in COVID-19. Turning to the study itself: COVID-19 samples from acute and convalescent phases originated in the United States, Italy and Spain.

Using immunoSEQ multiplex PCR, the repertoire was profiled, and TCRdb retains in-frame clones only, with some absent. The table records some 210,000 clones, approximately 86% of them present only once. This study enrolled people aged about 18 to 100 from approximately 24 US geographic areas. The source is a man younger than 30 with acute COVID-19. Sequenced material: PBMCs or T cells enriched from blood (not recorded which).

The CDR3 reads CASSLGSVNEKLFF. CDR3 in DNA: TGTGCCAGCAGCTTAGGCAGTGTTAATGAAAAACTGTTTTTT. The chain recombines TRBV7-9 with TRBJ1-4; D is unclear. The germline gives CDR1 SEHNR, CDR2 FQNEAQ (reference sequence). CDR3 length: 14 amino acids. The V gene lost 1 base and the J gene lost 4 bases, with 7 bases spanning the gap.